This T cell receptor beta chain emerged from a study of T cell repertoires in cytomegalovirus infection. In the study overall: Shared public TCR beta signatures pointed to both CMV infection and a matching HLA type.

J gave up 3 bases and V 3 bases, and 13 bases lay outside the gene matches. This CDR3 is built from 17 residues. Germline loops: CDR1 KGHSH, CDR2 LQKENI. This clonotype showed up just a few times. Its cognate antigen is unknown. Study outcomes and limitations: CMV-specific HLA-C-restricted TCR beta clonotypes dominated the ex vivo response. The cumulative frequency of public TCR beta families distinguished individuals who carried CMV together with the relevant HLA.

Via MiXCR, TCRdb re-called the reads, giving one row per CDR3 protein. The repertoire holds 120,000 to 150,000 distinct CDR3 sequences, with about 6.3% as singletons. The rearrangement links TRBV18 to TRBJ1-1; 7 bases line up with TRBD1. This receptor was obtained from a human donor in good health (CMV status not recorded). Some clones in this sample may be carry-over from other donors' samples. Sequenced sample: PBMCs. In DNA, the CDR3 is TGTGCCAGCTCACCGAGAGGGGGCGAATTTTCGGACACTGAAGCTTTCTTT. Amino acid sequence: CASSPRGGEFSDTEAFF.